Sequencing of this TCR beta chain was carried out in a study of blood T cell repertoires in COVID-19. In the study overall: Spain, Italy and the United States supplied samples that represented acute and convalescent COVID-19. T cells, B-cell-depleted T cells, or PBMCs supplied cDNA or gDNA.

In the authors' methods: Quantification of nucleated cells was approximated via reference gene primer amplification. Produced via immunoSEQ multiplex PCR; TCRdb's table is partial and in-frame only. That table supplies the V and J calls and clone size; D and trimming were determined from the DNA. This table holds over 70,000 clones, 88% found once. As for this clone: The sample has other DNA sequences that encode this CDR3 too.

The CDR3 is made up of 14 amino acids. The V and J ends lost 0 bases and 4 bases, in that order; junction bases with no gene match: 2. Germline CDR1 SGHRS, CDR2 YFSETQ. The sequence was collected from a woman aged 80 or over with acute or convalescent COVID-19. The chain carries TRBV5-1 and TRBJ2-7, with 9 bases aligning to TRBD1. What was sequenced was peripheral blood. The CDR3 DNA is TGCGCCAGCAGCTTGGGGACAGGGGCGTACGAGCAGTACTTC. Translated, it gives CASSLGTGAYEQYF.